This T cell receptor (beta chain) originates from a study of PD-L1 blockade in urothelial cancer. Study context: Between 0 and 3 prior chemotherapy regimens had been given to patients. After treatment start, blood was analyzed at 3 weeks (second dose) and at 6 weeks.

Each patient presented with locally advanced or metastatic urothelial carcinoma. Every PCR received spiked-in synthetic TCR analog templates. Data came from immunoSEQ multiplex PCR; TCRdb stores just in-frame clones and leaves some out. The data contain about 37,000 clones, over 65% of them seen just once; the ten biggest clones take up 18%. CDR3 length equals 16 residues. V lost 2 bases, J lost 6 bases, and 9 bases stayed unmatched. The V gene's germline CDR1 is SGDLS and CDR2 YYNGEE. Specimen: PBMCs, collected around atezolizumab (anti-PD-L1) treatment. This sequence originates from a man aged 60-69 years with urothelial cancer. The gene calls are TRBV9 and TRBJ2-2; 8 bases are shared with TRBD2. CDR3 bases: TGTGCCAGCAGCGTGGGTATAGCGGGGTTCTCCGGGGAGCTGTTTTTT. Residues: CASSVGIAGFSGELFF.